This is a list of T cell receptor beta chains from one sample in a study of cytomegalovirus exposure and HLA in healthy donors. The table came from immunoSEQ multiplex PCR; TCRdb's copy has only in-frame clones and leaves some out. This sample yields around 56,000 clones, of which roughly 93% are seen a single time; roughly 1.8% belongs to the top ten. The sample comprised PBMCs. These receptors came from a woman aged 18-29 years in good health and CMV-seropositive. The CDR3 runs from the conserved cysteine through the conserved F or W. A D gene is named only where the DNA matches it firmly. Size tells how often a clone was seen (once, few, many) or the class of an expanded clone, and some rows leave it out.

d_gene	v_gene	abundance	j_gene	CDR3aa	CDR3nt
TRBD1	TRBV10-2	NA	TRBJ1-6	CASSGLQTGTNSPLHF	TGCGCCAGCAGTGGGCTCCAGACAGGGACTAATTCACCCCTCCACTTT
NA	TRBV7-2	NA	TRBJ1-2	CASSGQTNYGYTF	TGTGCCAGCAGCGGACAGACTAACTATGGCTACACCTTC
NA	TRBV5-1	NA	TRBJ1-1	CASRKPGGTEAFF	TGCGCCAGCCGAAAACCCGGGGGAACTGAAGCTTTCTTT
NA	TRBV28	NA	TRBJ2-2	CASSLLGGHTGELFF	TGTGCCAGCAGTTTACTCGGGGGACACACCGGGGAGCTGTTTTTT
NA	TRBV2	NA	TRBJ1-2	CASSEAENHYGYTF	TGTGCCAGCAGTGAAGCGGAGAACCACTATGGCTACACCTTC
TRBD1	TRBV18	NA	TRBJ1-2	CASSPPGQGPHYGYTF	TGTGCCAGCTCACCACCGGGACAGGGTCCCCACTATGGCTACACCTTC
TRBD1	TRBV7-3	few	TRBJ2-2	CASSLQGAGGELFF	TGTGCCAGCAGCTTACAGGGGGCGGGCGGGGAGCTGTTTTTT
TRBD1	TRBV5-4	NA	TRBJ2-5	CASSLALGTEETQYF	TGTGCCAGCAGCTTGGCTCTGGGGACAGAAGAGACCCAGTACTTC
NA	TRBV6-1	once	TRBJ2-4	CASRRIDGKNIQYF	TGTGCCAGCAGGCGTATCGACGGGAAAAACATTCAGTACTTC
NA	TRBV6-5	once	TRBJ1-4	CASSYSSNEKLFF	TGTGCCAGCAGTTACTCGTCAAATGAAAAACTGTTTTTT
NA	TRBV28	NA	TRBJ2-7	CASSLLGGIYEQYF	TGTGCCAGCAGTTTATTGGGGGGAATCTACGAGCAGTACTTC
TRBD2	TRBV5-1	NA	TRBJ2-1	CASSPSGVNEQFF	TGCGCCAGCAGCCCTAGCGGGGTCAATGAGCAGTTCTTC
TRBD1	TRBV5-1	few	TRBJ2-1	CASSHPGQTFSYNEQFF	TGCGCCAGCAGTCATCCGGGACAGACCTTCTCCTACAATGAGCAGTTCTTC
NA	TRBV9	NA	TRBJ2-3	CASSADWELTDTQYF	TGTGCCAGCAGCGCCGATTGGGAGCTCACAGATACGCAGTATTTT
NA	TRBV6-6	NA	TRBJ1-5	CASRLTGSNQPQHF	TGTGCCAGCAGGTTAACAGGTAGCAATCAGCCCCAGCATTTT
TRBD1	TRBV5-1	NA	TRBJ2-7	CASSLGTGYEQYF	TGCGCCAGCAGCTTGGGGACAGGGTACGAGCAGTACTTC
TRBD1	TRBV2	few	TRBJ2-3	CASSRPRTGATDTQYF	TGTGCCAGCAGCCGACCTCGGACAGGGGCAACAGATACGCAGTATTTT
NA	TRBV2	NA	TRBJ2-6	CASSEIWASGANVLTF	TGTGCCAGCAGTGAAATTTGGGCTTCTGGGGCCAACGTCCTGACTTTC
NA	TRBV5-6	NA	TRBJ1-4	CASSQFQGSWEKLFF	TGTGCCAGCAGCCAGTTCCAGGGGTCATGGGAAAAACTGTTTTTT
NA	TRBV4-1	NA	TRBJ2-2	CASSQPKTGPGELFF	TGCGCCAGCAGCCAGCCTAAAACAGGGCCCGGGGAGCTGTTTTTT
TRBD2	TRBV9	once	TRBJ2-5	CASSVAGPAGGQETQYF	TGTGCCAGCAGCGTAGCAGGCCCAGCGGGGGGGCAAGAGACCCAGTACTTC
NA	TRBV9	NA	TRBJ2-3	CASSEPDPERVHTDTQYF	TGTGCCAGCAGCGAGCCCGATCCAGAGAGGGTCCACACAGATACGCAGTATTTT
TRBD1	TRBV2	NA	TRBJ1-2	CASSPDRGHYGYTF	TGTGCCAGCAGCCCGGACAGGGGGCACTATGGCTACACCTTC
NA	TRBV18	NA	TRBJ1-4	CASSPRTPNEKLFF	TGTGCCAGCTCACCACGGACACCTAATGAAAAACTGTTTTTT
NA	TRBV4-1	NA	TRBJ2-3	CASSHLQSEDTQYF	TGCGCCAGCAGCCACCTCCAGAGCGAAGATACGCAGTATTTT
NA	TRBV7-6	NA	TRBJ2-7	CASSLGGAEQYF	TGTGCCAGCAGCTTGGGGGGAGCCGAGCAGTACTTC
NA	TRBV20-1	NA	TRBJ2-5	CSASLETQYF	TGCAGTGCTAGCCTCGAGACCCAGTACTTC
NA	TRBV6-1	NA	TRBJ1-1	CASSDGQLNTEAFF	TGTGCCAGCAGTGATGGACAGCTCAACACTGAAGCTTTCTTT
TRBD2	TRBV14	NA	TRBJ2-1	CASSQTSGVYNEQFF	TGTGCCAGCAGCCAGACTAGCGGGGTTTACAATGAGCAGTTCTTC
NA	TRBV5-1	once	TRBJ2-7	CASSLGRSVIYEQYF	TGCGCCAGCAGCTTGGGTCGGTCGGTAATCTACGAGCAGTACTTC
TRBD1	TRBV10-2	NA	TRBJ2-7	CATSTGAESSYEQYF	TGCGCCACCTCGACAGGGGCCGAGAGCTCCTACGAGCAGTACTTC
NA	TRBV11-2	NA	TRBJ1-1	CASSEAPGTEAFF	TGTGCCAGCAGCGAAGCGCCGGGGACTGAAGCTTTCTTT
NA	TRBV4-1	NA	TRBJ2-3	CASSQDPGVDTQYF	TGCGCCAGCAGCCAAGACCCGGGGGTAGATACGCAGTATTTT
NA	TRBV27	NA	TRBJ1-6	CASSAIRVGVMSYNSPLHF	TGTGCCAGCAGTGCCATACGGGTAGGAGTAATGTCCTATAATTCACCCCTCCACTTT
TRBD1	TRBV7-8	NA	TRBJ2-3	CASSSDREVDTQYF	TGTGCCAGCAGCTCGGACAGGGAGGTAGATACGCAGTATTTT
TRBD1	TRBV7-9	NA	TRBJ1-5	CASSPGTGGAKPQHF	TGTGCCAGCAGCCCCGGGACAGGGGGCGCGAAGCCCCAGCATTTT
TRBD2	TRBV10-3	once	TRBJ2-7	CAISESTSGSYEQYF	TGTGCCATCAGTGAGTCGACTAGCGGTTCCTACGAGCAGTACTTC
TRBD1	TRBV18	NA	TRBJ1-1	CASSPQYRGQNTEAFF	TGTGCCAGCTCACCTCAATACAGGGGACAGAACACTGAAGCTTTCTTT
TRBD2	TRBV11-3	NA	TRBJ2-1	CASSRRTSGTYNEQFF	TGTGCCAGCAGCCGCCGGACTAGCGGGACCTACAATGAGCAGTTCTTC
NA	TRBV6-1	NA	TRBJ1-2	CASSNPGNGYTF	TGTGCCAGCAGCAATCCGGGGAATGGCTACACCTTC
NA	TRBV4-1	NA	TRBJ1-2	CASSQEVRARDGYTF	TGCGCCAGCAGCCAAGAAGTGAGGGCGAGGGATGGCTACACCTTC
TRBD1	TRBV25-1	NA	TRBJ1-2	CASSSGGYYGYTF	TGTGCCAGCAGCTCAGGGGGATACTATGGCTACACCTTC
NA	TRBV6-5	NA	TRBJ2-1	CASSYMAAGISNEQFF	TGTGCCAGCAGTTACATGGCGGCGGGGATTTCCAATGAGCAGTTCTTC
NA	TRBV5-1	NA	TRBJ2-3	CASSSEGYTDTQYF	TGCGCCAGCAGCTCGGAGGGGTACACAGATACGCAGTATTTT
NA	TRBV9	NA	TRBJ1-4	CASSVSREVEKLFF	TGTGCCAGCAGCGTAAGCAGGGAGGTGGAAAAACTGTTTTTT
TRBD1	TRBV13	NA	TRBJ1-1	CASSSGDRATEAFF	TGTGCCAGCAGCTCCGGGGACAGGGCCACTGAAGCTTTCTTT
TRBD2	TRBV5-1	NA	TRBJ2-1	CASGGGGNGNEQFF	TGCGCCAGCGGTGGGGGGGGTAACGGGAATGAGCAGTTCTTC
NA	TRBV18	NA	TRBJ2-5	CASSPDSLQRRETQYF	TGTGCCAGCTCACCAGATTCACTCCAGAGGAGAGAGACCCAGTACTTC
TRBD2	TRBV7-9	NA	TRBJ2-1	CASSSPRGLAEYNEQFF	TGTGCCAGCAGCTCTCCTAGGGGACTAGCAGAGTACAATGAGCAGTTCTTC
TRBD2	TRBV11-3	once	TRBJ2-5	CASSHGGGQETQYF	TGTGCCAGCAGCCACGGCGGGGGGCAAGAGACCCAGTACTTC